The present TCR beta chain was sequenced within a study of T cells after posttransplantation cyclophosphamide. Overall study results and limits: TRB overlap between skin or GI tissue T cells and blood was limited. Donor CD8+ memory clones often dominated recipient blood repertoires at later times.

Measured with immunoSEQ multiplex PCR; TCRdb has only the in-frame clones, and not every one. The sample yields roughly 16,000 clones, around 84% seen once. The J segment lost 10 bases and the V segment lost 4 bases, leaving 6 bases of the junction unmatched. Per the germline V gene, CDR1 is SQVTM and CDR2 is ANQGSEA. The length of the CDR3 is 11 residues. Of note for this clone: The antigen is not known.

Control samples came 1 year after myeloablative marrow transplants with methotrexate plus calcineurin inhibitor. The rearrangement uses TRBV29-1 and TRBJ1-1, with 7 bases lining up with TRBD1. Specimen: PBMCs, collected after allogeneic stem cell transplant with calcineurin inhibitor and methotrexate. The clonotype comes from a female patient younger than 35 who received an allogeneic stem cell transplant from an unrelated donor, was CMV-positive, and had acute and chronic GVHD. Some T cells may possibly be graft donor cells. The CDR3 sequence: CSVAQTGRAFF. The CDR3 DNA reads as TGCAGCGTTGCTCAGACAGGGAGAGCTTTCTTT.